Presented here are 23 T cell receptor beta chains from one specimen sequenced in a study of blood T cell repertoires in COVID-19. TCRdb's copy holds only in-frame clones and misses some; the assay was immunoSEQ multiplex PCR. The sample consists of fewer than 400,000 clones, about 87% of them appearing once. The sequenced sample consisted of PBMCs or T cells enriched from blood (not recorded which). All receptors come from a woman aged 18-30 years who had recovered from COVID-19.

This clone came up a few times. Within the sample, other DNA sequences also encode this same CDR3. V and J are TRBV5-1 and TRBJ2-7; D is undetermined. Germline CDR1 reads SGHRS; CDR2 reads YFSETQ. V was cut by 0 bases and J by 3 bases, with 16 bases left in between. The CDR3 runs to 16 residues. CDR3 DNA: TGCGCCAGCAGCTTGGGTGTGGGCTTGGGCGTCTACGAGCAGTACTTC. Its protein product is CASSLGVGLGVYEQYF. The whole variable domain, filled in from reference TRBV5-1 and TRBJ2-7, reads KAGVTQTPRYLIKTRGQQVTLSCSPISGHRSVSWYQQTPGQGLQFLFEYFSETQRNKGNFPGRFSGRQFSNSRSEMNVSTLELGDSALYLCASSLGVGLGVYEQYFGPGTRLTVT.

This chain links TRBV5-4 with TRBJ2-7, with 11 bases that match TRBD1. CDR1 and CDR2 from the germline V gene are SGHNT and YYREEE (reference sequence). The V and J ends lost 5 bases and 3 bases, in that order; junction bases with no gene match: 7. There are 15 residues in the CDR3. CDR3 sequence: CASRAGGTGGYEQYF. The CDR3 DNA reads as TGTGCCAGCAGAGCTGGGGGGACAGGGGGCTACGAGCAGTACTTC.

J is TRBJ1-1 and V is TRBV18; D unresolved. Germline loops: CDR1 KGHSH, CDR2 LQKENI. Trimming shortened V by 10 bases and J by 1 base, and 13 bases separated the two germline ends. The CDR3 is made up of 13 amino acids. DNA of the CDR3: TGTGCCACCGCCACCCAGGAGAACACTGAAGCTTTCTTT. Translating it yields CATATQENTEAFF.

V and J are TRBV4-2 and TRBJ2-7, with D tentatively TRBD1 (6 bases). The CDR3 spans 14 residues. Germline lookup yields CDR1 LGHNA and CDR2 YNFKEQ. V lost 0 bases, J lost 5 bases, and 11 bases lay in between. CDR3 amino acids: CASSQDWGRNEQYF. CDR3 bases: TGTGCCAGCAGCCAAGATTGGGGGCGGAACGAGCAGTACTTC.

This sequence joins TRBV7-9 and TRBJ2-7; perhaps TRBD2 as D (5 bases). V lost 1 base and J 5 bases, leaving 12 bases between the germline ends. The germline V gene has CDR1 SEHNR and CDR2 FQNEAQ (reference sequence). This CDR3 region has 14 residues. Written as DNA, the CDR3 is TGTGCCAGCAGCTTAGTTGGCGGGTGGGACGAGCAGTACTTC. Protein product: CASSLVGGWDEQYF. Full variable domain (missing parts from reference TRBV7-9 and TRBJ2-7): DTGVSQNPRHKITKRGQNVTFRCDPISEHNRLYWYRQTLGQGPEFLTYFQNEAQLEKSRLLSDRFSAERPKGSFSTLEIQRTEQGDSAMYLCASSLVGGWDEQYFGPGTRLTVT.

This chain links TRBV5-1 with TRBJ2-3, with 7 bases that match TRBD1. V was pared by 3 bases and J by 5 bases, with 6 bases of the junction left unmatched. The CDR3 is made up of 14 amino acids. The germline gives CDR1 SGHRS, CDR2 YFSETQ. The CDR3 loop reads CASSSRDSRDTQYF. DNA for the CDR3: TGCGCCAGCAGCTCCCGGGACAGCCGAGATACGCAGTATTTT.

This clone has only one observation. The V gene is TRBV11-2, the J gene TRBJ2-4; tentative D call: TRBD2 (7 bases). V dropped 4 bases and J dropped 6 bases, with 13 bases sitting between them. The CDR3 extends over 14 amino acids. Germline V gene sequence: CDR1 SGHAT, CDR2 FQNNGV. CDR3 sequence reads: CASSSKGEGNIQYF. Written as DNA, the CDR3 is TGTGCCAGCAGCTCAAAGGGGGAGGGAAACATTCAGTACTTC.

This clone has just a few counts. The gene calls are TRBV5-1 and TRBJ1-1, with D unclear. The germline V and J ends were trimmed by 0 bases and 6 bases, with 9 bases remaining between them. CDR3 length equals 13 residues. CDR1 is SGHRS and CDR2 is YFSETQ in the germline V gene. The CDR3 sequence: CASSLGRSAEAFF. The CDR3 DNA reads TGCGCCAGCAGCTTGGGGAGGTCTGCTGAAGCTTTCTTT.

This clone was counted a single time. The J gene is TRBJ1-2, the V gene TRBV3-1 (or the pseudogene TRBV3-2); 9 positions match TRBD1. Germline V gene sequence: CDR1 LGHDT, CDR2 YNNKEL (reference sequence). The CDR3 is made up of 14 amino acids. V gave up 4 bases and J gave up 4 bases; unmatched junction bases: 4. The CDR3 nucleotides read TGTGCCAGCAGCCCGGACAGGGGATTCTATGGCTACACCTTC. As protein: CASSPDRGFYGYTF.

V gene TRBV7-2 combines with J gene TRBJ2-7; D may be TRBD2 (5 bases). V was cut by 5 bases and J by 3 bases, with 11 bases left in between. Germline assignment: CDR1 SGHTA and CDR2 FQGNSA. This CDR3 contains 13 residues. The CDR3 here is CASSPDWFYEQYF. For the CDR3, the DNA is TGTGCCAGCAGCCCGGACTGGTTCTACGAGCAGTACTTC.

V usage is TRBV9 and J usage is TRBJ2-7, with a tentative D call TRBD2 (5 bases). Between the trimmed V and J ends, which lost 0 bases and 6 bases, there was a span of 16 bases. The CDR3 has 15 amino acids. From germline, CDR1 is SGDLS and CDR2 YYNGEE. The CDR3 DNA sequence: TGTGCCAGCAGCGTAGCCCCCGGGGTATTGGGCGAGCAGTACTTC. It is translated as CASSVAPGVLGEQYF. The full variable domain, in which reference TRBV9 and TRBJ2-7 provide the parts outside the CDR3, is DSGVTQTPKHLITATGQRVTLRCSPRSGDLSVYWYQQSLDQGLQFLIQYYNGEERAKGNILERFSAQQFPDLHSELNLSSLELGDSALYFCASSVAPGVLGEQYFGPGTRLTVT.

This chain links TRBV10-3 with TRBJ2-7; possible D gene TRBD2, 6 bases. Germline CDR1 ENHRY, CDR2 SYGVKD. The V gene lost 0 bases and the J gene lost 2 bases, with 17 bases spanning the gap. This CDR3 is 17 amino acids long. The CDR3 region has the DNA TGTGCCATCAGTGAGTCGGGGGTGGGGACTGCCGCCTACGAGCAGTACTTC. Translation: CAISESGVGTAAYEQYF.

The chain joins TRBV28 to TRBJ2-3; 9 nucleotides match TRBD2. Germline loops: CDR1 MDHEN, CDR2 SYDVKM. The CDR3 is 16 amino acids. V was pared by 3 bases and J by 7 bases, with 11 bases of the junction left unmatched. The CDR3 loop is CASSFAVRLAGYTQYF. As DNA, the CDR3 is TGTGCCAGCAGTTTCGCGGTTCGGCTAGCGGGATATACGCAGTATTTT.

V and J are TRBV4-3 and TRBJ1-2; D is ambiguous. V was shortened by 3 bases and J by 1 base, with 9 bases between the two germline ends. Germline values: CDR1 LGHNA, CDR2 YSLEER. There are 14 residues in the CDR3. The DNA for the CDR3 is TGCGCCAGCAGCCAGAGTATAGATAACTATGGCTACACCTTC. Its protein is CASSQSIDNYGYTF.

The rearrangement joins TRBV18 to TRBJ2-1; TRBD2 aligns across 7 bases. The CDR3 covers 16 residues. V was clipped by 6 bases and J by 3 bases; unmatched bases: 11. Germline V lookup: CDR1 KGHSH, CDR2 LQKENI. The CDR3 loop is CASSKSGTKDYNEQFF. The CDR3 nucleotides read TGTGCCAGCTCTAAATCCGGGACTAAGGACTACAATGAGCAGTTCTTC.

This clone appeared once. V and J are TRBV28 and TRBJ1-3; the D is unclear. Germline CDR1 reads MDHEN; CDR2 reads SYDVKM. The length of the CDR3 is 16 residues. V was trimmed by 1 base and J by 3 bases, leaving 13 bases between them. For the CDR3, the DNA is TGTGCCAGCAGTTTATTGAGGGAGGCAGTTGGAAACACCATATATTTT. It is translated as CASSLLREAVGNTIYF.

The V call is TRBV5-4, the J call TRBJ2-1; 9 bases are a match to TRBD1. CDR3 length equals 13 residues. The ends lost 3 bases at V and 7 bases at J; junction bases unmatched: 2. CDR1 is SGHNT and CDR2 is YYREEE in the germline V gene (reference sequence). CDR3 protein: CASSWDRVNEQFF. The CDR3 DNA sequence: TGTGCCAGCAGCTGGGACAGGGTTAATGAGCAGTTCTTC.

The rearrangement joins TRBV6-5 to TRBJ1-2; 9 nucleotides line up with TRBD1. Germline V gene sequence: CDR1 MNHEY, CDR2 SVGAGI. The CDR3 is made up of 15 amino acids. The V and J ends lost 5 bases and 9 bases, in that order; junction bases with no gene match: 13. The CDR3 spells CASSPAPGQGFSYTF. The CDR3 DNA reads as TGTGCCAGCAGTCCCGCCCCGGGACAGGGTTTCAGCTACACCTTC.

The chain combines TRBV6-2 or TRBV6-3 with TRBJ1-2; TRBD1 matches at 9 bases. The CDR3 totals 14 residues. Trimming took 5 bases from V and 5 from J; bases not matched to a gene: 6. CDR1 and CDR2 from the germline V gene are MNHEY and SVGEGT. CDR3 nucleotide sequence: TGTGCCAGCAGTCCACAGGGGGCCGGGTATGGCTACACCTTC. Protein product: CASSPQGAGYGYTF.

This clone has just one count. This chain joins TRBV27 and TRBJ1-2, with D tentatively TRBD1 (5 bases). Trimming stripped 6 bases from V and 2 bases from J, with 16 bases between. The CDR3 runs 15 residues. From germline, CDR1 is MNHEY and CDR2 SMNVEV (reference sequence). The CDR3 DNA reads TGTGCCAGCAGATATTTCGGGGGGGAGAACTATGGCTACACCTTC. Translating gives CASRYFGGENYGYTF.

The gene calls are TRBV15 and TRBJ1-1; D is possibly TRBD1 (6 bases). Per the germline V gene, CDR1 is LNHNV and CDR2 is YYDKDF (reference sequence). V was clipped by 1 base and J by 6 bases, with 15 bases between them. This CDR3 has 15 residues. The CDR3 DNA is TGTGCCACCAGCAGAGCACAGGGCGTGGGAGCTGAAGCTTTCTTT. Residues: CATSRAQGVGAEAFF.

The chain is built from TRBV27 and TRBJ2-5; 10 bases agree with TRBD2. This CDR3 has 16 amino acids. Germline trimming cut 1 base from V and 5 bases from J; bases unmatched to any gene: 7. The germline gives CDR1 MNHEY, CDR2 SMNVEV (reference sequence). Here the CDR3 reads CASSLYSGRATETQYF. The CDR3 coding sequence is TGTGCCAGCAGTTTATACAGCGGGAGGGCCACTGAGACCCAGTACTTC.

The chain carries TRBV4-2 and TRBJ1-1; TRBD1 matches at 9 bases. The junction had 12 bases not matched to a gene; V was cut back by 2 bases and J by 5 bases. Germline assignment: CDR1 LGHNA and CDR2 YNFKEQ. This CDR3 is 17 amino acids long. The CDR3 sequence: CASSQIIPGQGRTEAFF. The CDR3 region has the DNA TGTGCCAGCAGCCAAATAATTCCGGGACAGGGCCGAACTGAAGCTTTCTTT.